This is a list of T cell receptor beta chains from one sample in a study of tumor and adjacent non-tumor tissue in lung cancer. A single record per CDR3 protein comes from TCRdb applying MiXCR to the multiplex PCR reads. The table lists around 75,000 distinct CDR3 sequences, roughly 70% of them singletons. What was sequenced was distant non-tumor lung tissue. All receptors come from a woman aged 50 to 60 with non-small cell lung cancer. Both conserved end residues are part of each CDR3. D genes are given only for firm matches. Clone size is stated in some rows and not others, as once, few, many or a class when expanded.

j_call d_call v_call clone_size cdr3_aa cdr3_nt
TRBJ1-2 . TRBV29-1 . CSVEAATIYGYTF TGCAGCGTTGAAGCCGCCACCATCTATGGCTACACCTTC
TRBJ2-3 . TRBV29-1 many CSVDGSYTDTQYF TGCAGCGTTGATGGCAGCTACACAGATACGCAGTATTTT
TRBJ2-1 TRBD2 TRBV11-1 . CASSLFGGRTYSEEFF TGTGCCAGCAGCTTATTTGGCGGGAGGACCTACAGTGAGGAGTTCTTC
TRBJ1-2 . TRBV4-3 many CASSQKLGPQANYGYTF TGCGCCAGCAGCCAGAAATTAGGACCTCAGGCTAACTATGGCTACACCTTC
TRBJ2-3 TRBD2 TRBV6-2/TRBV6-3 . CANSGLAQGPDTQYF TGTGCCAACAGCGGACTAGCGCAAGGCCCAGATACGCAGTATTTT
TRBJ2-7 . TRBV20-1 . CCASRGGQREYEQYF TGCTGTGCCTCACGGGGGGGACAGAGAGAATACGAGCAGTACTTC
TRBJ1-1 . TRBV11-1 . CTSSLGLVNTEVFF TGTACCAGCAGCCTTGGACTGGTGAACACTGAAGTTTTCTTT
TRBJ1-5 . TRBV30 . CAWRTVGQPQHF TGTGCCTGGAGGACTGTCGGTCAGCCCCAGCATTTT
TRBJ2-5 . TRBV6-5 . CVSSVRVGGREAQYF TGTGTCAGCAGTGTAAGGGTGGGGGGTCGAGAGGCCCAGTACTTC
TRBJ2-4 . TRBV28 . CASSSETVKNIQYF TGTGCCAGCAGTTCCGAGACAGTTAAAAACATTCAGTACTTC
TRBJ2-1 TRBD2 TRBV6-6 . CASNGLAGVSVFF TGTGCCAGCAACGGACTAGCGGGAGTGAGTGTATTCTTC
TRBJ2-7 . TRBV10-3 many CAISEKLDSPYEQYF TGTGCCATCAGTGAGAAGCTGGACAGTCCCTACGAGCAGTACTTC
TRBJ1-5 . TRBV11-2 . CASSLASRGNQPQQF TGTGCCAGCAGCTTAGCGAGCCGTGGCAATCAGCCCCAGCAGTTT
TRBJ2-7 TRBD2 TRBV20-1 many CSARVEREPYEQYF TGCAGTGCTAGAGTCGAGCGGGAACCCTACGAGCAGTACTTC
TRBJ2-7 . TRBV28 . CASSHNRIVYF TGTGCCAGCAGTCATAATAGGATCGTTTACTTT
TRBJ1-2 TRBD1 TRBV4-1 . CDSSQVLYRGNYGYTF TGCGACAGCAGCCAAGTTCTGTACAGGGGGAACTATGGCTACACCTTC
TRBJ2-5 . TRBV5-1 once CASSRGYQETQYF TGCGCCAGCAGCCGGGGGTACCAAGAGACCCAGTACTTC
TRBJ2-6 . TRBV7-9 many CASNPLVGIGAGANVLTF TGTGCCAGCAACCCACTAGTGGGGATAGGTGCTGGGGCCAACGTCCTGACTTTC
TRBJ2-7 . TRBV4-2 many CASSQDRLALTLSYEQYF TGTGCCAGCAGCCAAGATCGGCTAGCGCTAACACTCTCCTACGAGCAGTACTTC